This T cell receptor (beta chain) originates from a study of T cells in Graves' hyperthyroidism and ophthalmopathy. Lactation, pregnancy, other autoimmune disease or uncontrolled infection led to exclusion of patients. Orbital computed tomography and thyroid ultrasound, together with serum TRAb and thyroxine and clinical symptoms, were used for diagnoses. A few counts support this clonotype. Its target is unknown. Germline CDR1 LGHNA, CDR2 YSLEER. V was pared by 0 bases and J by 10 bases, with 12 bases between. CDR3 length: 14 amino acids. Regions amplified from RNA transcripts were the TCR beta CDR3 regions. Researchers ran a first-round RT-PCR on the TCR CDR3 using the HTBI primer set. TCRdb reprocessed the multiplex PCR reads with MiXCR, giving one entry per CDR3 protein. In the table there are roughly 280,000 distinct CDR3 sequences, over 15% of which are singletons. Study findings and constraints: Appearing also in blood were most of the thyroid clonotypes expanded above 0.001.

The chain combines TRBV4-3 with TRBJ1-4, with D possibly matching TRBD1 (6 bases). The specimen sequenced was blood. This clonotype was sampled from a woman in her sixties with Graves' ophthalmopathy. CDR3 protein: CASSQEGGTRKLFF. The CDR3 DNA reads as TGCGCCAGCAGCCAAGAAGGGGGGACGAGAAAACTGTTTTTT.